These 8 T cell receptor beta chains share one sample of origin, sequenced in a study of beta chain features in type 1 diabetes. Every bit of the isolated RNA underwent reverse transcription, so sequencing read expressed TCRB transcripts. Profiling relied on immunoSEQ multiplex PCR, and the TCRdb table lists in-frame clones only, not all of them. This table holds around 300,000 clones, 11% to 15% found once. What was sequenced was central memory CD4+ T cells from blood. The receptors shown here come from a man aged 30 to 45 in good health.

In its sample, this clone was seen a few times. The chain has TRBV18 and TRBJ2-3, with D possibly TRBD1 on 5 matching bases. Germline CDR1 reads KGHSH; CDR2 reads LQKENI. CDR3 length: 15 residues. V lost 2 bases and J 4 bases, leaving 13 bases between the germline ends. Written as DNA, the CDR3 is TGTGCCAGCTCACCAAGGCAGGGTAGGGCAGATACGCAGTATTTT. This encodes CASSPRQGRADTQYF.

V usage is TRBV4-3 and J usage is TRBJ1-6; 9 nucleotides agree with TRBD1. Germline loops: CDR1 LGHNA, CDR2 YSLEER. The CDR3 has 16 amino acids. With 4 bases clipped from V and 5 bases from J, the junction kept 6 bases outside the gene matches. The CDR3, as DNA: TGCGCCAGCAGCCCTTCCGGGACAGGGAATAATTCACCCCTCCACTTT. It encodes CASSPSGTGNNSPLHF.

There are a few counts of this clone. The V gene is TRBV5-4, the J gene TRBJ1-2, with D possibly being TRBD1 (6 bases). Trimming removed 4 bases at V and 4 bases at J, with 17 bases between. This CDR3 contains 15 residues. Germline loops: CDR1 SGHNT, CDR2 YYREEE (reference sequence). In DNA form, the CDR3 reads TGTGCCAGCAGCCAAGGGCGGGCAGGGGCCTATGGCTACACCTTC. It codes for CASSQGRAGAYGYTF.

This clone has a handful of counts. The rearrangement joins TRBV25-1 to TRBJ2-5; weak D call: TRBD2 (6 bases). The CDR3 is made up of 12 amino acids. Germline values: CDR1 MGHDK, CDR2 SYGVNS. V lost 6 bases to trimming and J lost 5 bases, with 10 bases between them. CDR3 amino acids: CASRQAGETQYF. In nucleotides, the CDR3 is TGTGCCAGCAGACAGGCGGGGGAGACCCAGTACTTC.

This CDR3 is CASTNYQGRGNQPQHF. CDR3 bases: TGTGCCAGCACCAACTATCAGGGTAGGGGGAATCAGCCCCAGCATTTT. The chain combines TRBV7-8 with TRBJ1-5; D is possibly TRBD1 (6 bases). Per the germline V gene, CDR1 is SGHVS and CDR2 is FQNEAQ. Deletions cut 7 bases from V and 4 bases from J, with 20 bases between. This CDR3 is 16 amino acids long.

The chain couples TRBV6-1 to TRBJ1-1; 9 bases agree with TRBD1. Per the germline V gene, CDR1 is MNHNS and CDR2 is SASEGT. The trim removed 6 bases at V and 5 bases at J, leaving 16 bases unmatched. The CDR3 runs to 17 residues. CDR3 bases: TGTGCCAGCAGGGAAATGTCCGGGACAGGGATTTCAACTGAAGCTTTCTTT. Protein: CASREMSGTGISTEAFF.

This clone has a handful of counts. The V and J genes are TRBV6-1 and TRBJ1-1; D not certain. Germline lookup yields CDR1 MNHNS and CDR2 SASEGT. The V end was cut by 5 bases, the J end by 1 base, with 11 bases between. The CDR3 length is 14 residues. The CDR3 DNA follows: TGTGCCAGCAGTTGGGGATCAGGGAACACTGAAGCTTTCTTT. Translating it yields CASSWGSGNTEAFF.

This clone was seen a few times. The V and J genes are TRBV5-1 and TRBJ2-2; 10 bases are shared with TRBD2. V was clipped by 4 bases and J by 7 bases; unmatched bases: 7. The CDR3 extends over 15 amino acids. The germline V gene encodes CDR1 SGHRS and CDR2 YFSETQ. The CDR3 spells CASSPGPSGGGELFF. The CDR3 coding sequence is TGCGCCAGCAGCCCCGGCCCTAGCGGGGGCGGGGAGCTGTTTTTT.